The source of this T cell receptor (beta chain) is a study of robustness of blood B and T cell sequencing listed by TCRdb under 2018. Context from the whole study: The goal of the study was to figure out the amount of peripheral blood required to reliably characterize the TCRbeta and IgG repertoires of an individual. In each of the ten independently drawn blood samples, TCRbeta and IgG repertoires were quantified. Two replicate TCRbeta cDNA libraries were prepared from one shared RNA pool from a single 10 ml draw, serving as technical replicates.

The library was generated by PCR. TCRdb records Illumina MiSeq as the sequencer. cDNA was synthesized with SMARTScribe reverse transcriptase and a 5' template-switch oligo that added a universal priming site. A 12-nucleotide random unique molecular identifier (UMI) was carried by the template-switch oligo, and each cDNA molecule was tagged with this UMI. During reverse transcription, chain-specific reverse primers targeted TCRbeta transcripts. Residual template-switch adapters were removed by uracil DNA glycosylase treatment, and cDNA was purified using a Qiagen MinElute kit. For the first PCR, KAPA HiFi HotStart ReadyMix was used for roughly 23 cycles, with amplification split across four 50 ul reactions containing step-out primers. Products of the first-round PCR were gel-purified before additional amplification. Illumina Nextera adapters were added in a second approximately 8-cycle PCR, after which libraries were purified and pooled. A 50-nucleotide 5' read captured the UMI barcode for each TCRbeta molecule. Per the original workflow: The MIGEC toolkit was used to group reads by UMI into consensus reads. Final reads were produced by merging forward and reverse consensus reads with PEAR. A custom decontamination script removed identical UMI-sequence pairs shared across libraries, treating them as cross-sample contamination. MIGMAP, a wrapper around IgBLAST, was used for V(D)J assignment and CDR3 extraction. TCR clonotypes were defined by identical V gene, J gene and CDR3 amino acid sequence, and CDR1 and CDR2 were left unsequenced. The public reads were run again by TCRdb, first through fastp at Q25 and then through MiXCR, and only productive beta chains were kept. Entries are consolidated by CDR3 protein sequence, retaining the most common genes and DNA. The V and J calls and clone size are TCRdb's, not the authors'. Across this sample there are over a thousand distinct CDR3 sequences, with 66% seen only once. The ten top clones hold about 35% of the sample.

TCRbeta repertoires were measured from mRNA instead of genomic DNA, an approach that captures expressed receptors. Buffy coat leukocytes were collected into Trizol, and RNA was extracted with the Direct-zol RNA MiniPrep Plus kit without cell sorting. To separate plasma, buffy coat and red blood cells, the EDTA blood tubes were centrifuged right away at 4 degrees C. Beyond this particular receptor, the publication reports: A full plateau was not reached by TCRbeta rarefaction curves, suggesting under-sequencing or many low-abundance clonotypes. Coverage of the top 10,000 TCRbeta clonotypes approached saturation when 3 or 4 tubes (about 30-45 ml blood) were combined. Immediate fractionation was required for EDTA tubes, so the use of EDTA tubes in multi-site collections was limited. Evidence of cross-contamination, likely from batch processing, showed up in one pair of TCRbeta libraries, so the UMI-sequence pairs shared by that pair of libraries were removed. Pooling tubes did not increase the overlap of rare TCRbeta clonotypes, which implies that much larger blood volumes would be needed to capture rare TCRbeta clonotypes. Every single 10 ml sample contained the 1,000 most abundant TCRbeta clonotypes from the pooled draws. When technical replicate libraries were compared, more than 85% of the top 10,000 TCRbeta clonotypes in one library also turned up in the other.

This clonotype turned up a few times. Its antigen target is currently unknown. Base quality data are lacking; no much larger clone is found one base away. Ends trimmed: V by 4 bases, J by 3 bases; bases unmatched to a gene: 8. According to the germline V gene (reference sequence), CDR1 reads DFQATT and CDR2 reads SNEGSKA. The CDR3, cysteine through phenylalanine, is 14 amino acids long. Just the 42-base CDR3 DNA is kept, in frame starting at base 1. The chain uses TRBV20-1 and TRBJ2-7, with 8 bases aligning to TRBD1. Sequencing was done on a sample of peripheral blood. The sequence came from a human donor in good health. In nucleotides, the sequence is TGCAGTGCTACCGCAGGCGGACAGGGCTACGAGCAGTACTTC. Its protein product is CSATAGGQGYEQYF.